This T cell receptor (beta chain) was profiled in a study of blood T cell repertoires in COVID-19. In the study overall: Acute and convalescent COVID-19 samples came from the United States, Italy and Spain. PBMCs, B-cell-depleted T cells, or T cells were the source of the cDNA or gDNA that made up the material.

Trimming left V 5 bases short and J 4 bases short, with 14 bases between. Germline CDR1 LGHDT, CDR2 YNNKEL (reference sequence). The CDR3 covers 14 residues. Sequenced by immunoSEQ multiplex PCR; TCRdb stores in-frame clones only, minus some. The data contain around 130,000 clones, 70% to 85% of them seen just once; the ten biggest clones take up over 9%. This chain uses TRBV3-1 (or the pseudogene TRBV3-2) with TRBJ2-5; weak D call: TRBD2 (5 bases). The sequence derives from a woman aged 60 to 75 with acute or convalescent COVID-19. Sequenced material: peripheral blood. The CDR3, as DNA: TGTGCCAGCAGCAAGCGGTCCCTAGGAGAGACCCAGTACTTC. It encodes CASSKRSLGETQYF.